Below, 27 T cell receptor beta chains from the same sample are listed, as sequenced in a study of blood T cell repertoires in COVID-19. Assay used: immunoSEQ multiplex PCR; TCRdb lists only in-frame clones, some missing. This table has more than 250,000 clones, approximately 92% appearing once. The source material was PBMCs or T cells enriched from blood (not recorded which). These receptors all come from a woman aged 25 to 39 who had recovered from COVID-19.

The V and J genes are TRBV12-5 and TRBJ2-2, with D perhaps matching TRBD1 (5 bases). The CDR3 is made up of 14 amino acids. V was clipped by 2 bases and J by 6 bases, with 10 bases between them. Germline CDR1 LGHNT, CDR2 FRNRAP. CDR3 sequence: CASGLKGLSGELFF. The CDR3 nucleotides are TGTGCTAGTGGTTTGAAGGGGTTGTCCGGGGAGCTGTTTTTT. Drawing the rest from reference TRBV12-5 and TRBJ2-2, the complete variable domain is DARVTQTPRHKVTEMGQEVTMRCQPILGHNTVFWYRQTMMQGLELLAYFRNRAPLDDSGMPKDRFSAEMPDATLATLKIQPSEPRDSAVYFCASGLKGLSGELFFGEGSRLTVL.

V gene TRBV19 combines with J gene TRBJ2-7; TRBD1 might be the D (5 bases). V lost 8 bases to trimming and J lost 0 bases, with 14 bases between them. Germline V gene data show CDR1 as LNHDA and CDR2 as SQIVND (reference sequence). The CDR3 length is 14 residues. The CDR3 loop is CASRARELSYEQYF. As DNA, the CDR3 is TGTGCCAGTCGGGCCAGGGAACTCTCCTACGAGCAGTACTTC. The full variable domain, its missing parts supplied by reference TRBV19 and TRBJ2-7, is DGGITQSPKYLFRKEGQNVTLSCEQNLNHDAMYWYRQDPGQGLRLIYYSQIVNDFQKGDIAEGYSVSREKKESFPLTVTSAQKNPTAFYLCASRARELSYEQYFGPGTRLTVT.

The genes are TRBV27 and TRBJ2-3; 9 bases agree with TRBD1. This CDR3 contains 16 residues. J gave up 7 bases and V 2 bases, and 10 bases lay outside the gene matches. The germline CDR1 and CDR2 sequences are MNHEY and SMNVEV (reference sequence). DNA of the CDR3: TGTGCCAGCAGTTTAGGGGGGACAGGGAAAGAAAATACGCAGTATTTT. It encodes CASSLGGTGKENTQYF.

V and J are TRBV3-1 (or the pseudogene TRBV3-2) and TRBJ2-7, with no clear D. Per germline, CDR1 LGHDT and CDR2 YNNKEL (reference sequence). The length of the CDR3 is 14 residues. Trimming pared 3 bases from V and 2 bases from J, leaving 11 bases between. This chain's CDR3 is CASSQNSGPYEQYF. DNA of the CDR3: TGTGCCAGCAGCCAGAACAGTGGTCCCTACGAGCAGTACTTC.

The rearrangement joins TRBV13 to TRBJ1-5, with TRBD1 matching over 9 bases. CDR3 length: 17 amino acids. V shed 5 bases, J shed 0 bases, and the junction held 8 bases outside the gene matches. Germline values: CDR1 PRHDT, CDR2 FYEKMQ (reference sequence). This chain's CDR3 is CASSIGTGWDSNQPQHF. The CDR3 DNA follows: TGTGCCAGCAGCATCGGGACAGGGTGGGATAGCAATCAGCCCCAGCATTTT.

The CDR3 bases are TGCAGTGCTAGTAATCTAGCTGCCTCCTACGAGCAGTACTTC. Its protein is CSASNLAASYEQYF. The chain employs TRBV20-1 and TRBJ2-7, with D possibly matching TRBD2 (5 bases). Germline V gives CDR1 DFQATT, CDR2 SNEGSKA (reference sequence). The CDR3 is 14 amino acids. V was shortened by 3 bases and J by 0 bases, with 12 bases between the two germline ends.

The V gene is TRBV28, the J gene TRBJ1-2; no clear D. V dropped 4 bases and J dropped 2 bases, with 8 bases sitting between them. The V gene's germline CDR1 is MDHEN and CDR2 SYDVKM. The CDR3 covers 13 residues. The CDR3 DNA reads TGTGCCAGCAGTTCATCAGTCAACTATGGCTACACCTTC. This encodes CASSSSVNYGYTF.

The DNA of the CDR3 is TGTGCCAGCAGCGGGACAGGGTGGACAGATACGCAGTATTTT. Translated, it gives CASSGTGWTDTQYF. V gene TRBV2 combines with J gene TRBJ2-3; 9 bases match TRBD1. V gave up 6 bases and J gave up 3 bases; unmatched junction bases: 4. The CDR3 contains 14 residues. Germline CDR1 and CDR2: SNHLY and FYNNEI.

The CDR3 loop reads CAWKPGQGALEGYTF. The CDR3 DNA follows: TGTGCCTGGAAACCTGGACAGGGAGCTCTAGAAGGCTACACCTTC. The V gene is TRBV30, the J gene TRBJ1-2, with 8 bases aligning to TRBD1. CDR3 length: 15 amino acids. In germline, CDR1 is GTSNPN, CDR2 SVGIG (reference sequence). V lost 4 bases, J lost 8 bases, and 15 bases stayed unmatched.

V usage is TRBV3-1 (or the pseudogene TRBV3-2) and J usage is TRBJ2-5; TRBD2 aligns across 11 bases. This CDR3 region has 18 residues. Germline CDR1 LGHDT, CDR2 YNNKEL (reference sequence). With 4 bases clipped from V and 3 bases from J, the junction kept 13 bases outside the gene matches. CDR3 sequence: CASSPFPLLAGVKETQYF. The CDR3 region has the DNA TGTGCCAGCAGCCCTTTCCCCCTACTAGCGGGAGTTAAAGAGACCCAGTACTTC.

The sample holds one count of this clone. The chain has TRBV5-4 and TRBJ2-5; D gene unclear. This CDR3 has 15 residues. V lost 1 base to trimming and J lost 3 bases, with 13 bases between them. The V gene's germline CDR1 is SGHNT and CDR2 YYREEE (reference sequence). In DNA form, the CDR3 reads TGTGCCAGCAGCTTGAACGCACAGACAAAAGAGACCCAGTACTTC. It encodes CASSLNAQTKETQYF.

The rearrangement uses TRBV4-3 and TRBJ1-5; no reliable D call. With 4 bases removed from V and 7 bases from J, the gap between germline ends came to 11 bases. The CDR3 loop spans 13 amino acids. The germline CDR1 and CDR2 sequences are LGHNA and YSLEER. The CDR3 here is CASSPGMGQPQHF. The CDR3 region has the DNA TGCGCCAGCAGCCCGGGGATGGGCCAGCCCCAGCATTTT.

The rearrangement joins TRBV29-1 to TRBJ1-1; possible D gene TRBD1, 5 bases. Germline V gene lookup returns CDR1 SQVTM and CDR2 ANQGSEA. V lost 4 bases and J lost 0, with 18 bases in between. This CDR3 has 16 residues. DNA for the CDR3: TGCAGCGTTGCCCTTTCCCCGGGGGAAATGAACACTGAAGCTTTCTTT. Its protein product is CSVALSPGEMNTEAFF.

The chain employs TRBV10-3 and TRBJ2-1; 7 bases agree with TRBD2. CDR3 length: 15 amino acids. The V and J ends lost 4 bases and 2 bases, in that order; junction bases with no gene match: 5. The germline V gene has CDR1 ENHRY and CDR2 SYGVKD. The CDR3 here is CAISAPRGAYNEQFF. DNA of the CDR3: TGTGCCATCAGTGCCCCCCGGGGGGCCTACAATGAGCAGTTCTTC.

The genes are TRBV23-1 and TRBJ1-6; 8 positions match TRBD1. TRBV23-1 qualifies as an ORF whose function is uncertain. CDR3 length: 18 residues. V lost 7 bases to trimming and J lost 0 bases; unmatched junction nucleotides: 11. DNA of the CDR3: TGCGCCAGCACCCCCCGACAGGGGAAGGGCTCCTATAATTCACCCCTCCACTTT. Translating gives CASTPRQGKGSYNSPLHF.

A few counts support this clone. This CDR3 reads CASSLITGSNYGYTF. DNA of the CDR3: TGTGCCAGCAGTTTAATCACAGGTTCCAACTATGGCTACACCTTC. The chain recombines TRBV28 with TRBJ1-2, with a tentative D call TRBD1 (5 bases). CDR1 and CDR2 from the germline V gene are MDHEN and SYDVKM. The CDR3 has 15 residues. With 2 bases removed from V and 2 bases from J, the gap between germline ends came to 12 bases.

This clone has only one observation. The rearrangement links TRBV5-1 to TRBJ2-7; TRBD2 aligns across 9 bases. Looked up from germline, CDR1 is SGHRS and CDR2 is YFSETQ. Trimming at V came to 2 bases and at J to 5 bases, leaving 8 bases not matched to a gene. The CDR3 has 15 amino acids. CDR3 coding DNA: TGCGCCAGCAGCTTCGCGGGGGGGCCCCCCCACGAGCAGTACTTC. Encoded protein: CASSFAGGPPHEQYF. The variable domain in full, with the rest retrieved from reference TRBV5-1 and TRBJ2-7, is KAGVTQTPRYLIKTRGQQVTLSCSPISGHRSVSWYQQTPGQGLQFLFEYFSETQRNKGNFPGRFSGRQFSNSRSEMNVSTLELGDSALYLCASSFAGGPPHEQYFGPGTRLTVT.

The chain is built from TRBV29-1 and TRBJ2-5; TRBD1 might be the D (6 bases). V was pared by 4 bases and J by 4 bases, with 19 bases between. The CDR3 extends over 15 amino acids. Germline V gives CDR1 SQVTM, CDR2 ANQGSEA. The DNA of the CDR3 is TGCAGCGTTGTGCGTCACGCGTCAGGGGCAGAGACCCAGTACTTC. Translated: CSVVRHASGAETQYF.

The chain links TRBV11-3 to TRBJ1-2; 7 bases map to TRBD1. Germline CDR1 is SGHNT and CDR2 is YENEEA. The CDR3 has 12 amino acids. J gave up 8 bases and V 2 bases, and 2 bases lay outside the gene matches. The DNA of the CDR3 is TGTGCCAGCAGCTTAAGGGGGCGAGGCTACACCTTC. It encodes CASSLRGRGYTF.

The rearrangement links TRBV9 to TRBJ1-6, with D hard to call. The CDR3 consists of 14 residues. Germline CDR1 is SGDLS and CDR2 is YYNGEE. The germline V and J ends were trimmed by 1 base and 3 bases, with 5 bases remaining between them. The CDR3 reads CASSVTDYNSPLHF. CDR3 nucleotide sequence: TGTGCCAGCAGCGTAACAGACTATAATTCACCCCTCCACTTT. Full variable domain (missing parts from reference TRBV9 and TRBJ1-6): DSGVTQTPKHLITATGQRVTLRCSPRSGDLSVYWYQQSLDQGLQFLIQYYNGEERAKGNILERFSAQQFPDLHSELNLSSLELGDSALYFCASSVTDYNSPLHFGNGTRLTVT.

V is TRBV6-6 and J is TRBJ2-7, with a possible D match to TRBD2 (5 bases). CDR3 length: 13 residues. CDR1 is MNHNY and CDR2 is SVGAGI in the germline V gene (reference sequence). Trimming took off 5 bases at V and 7 bases at J, with 15 bases between the two ends. The CDR3 sequence is CASSNGLEVEQYF. CDR3 nucleotides: TGTGCCAGCAGTAACGGACTTGAGGTTGAGCAGTACTTC.

The chain recombines TRBV28 with TRBJ1-5; 7 positions agree with TRBD1. With V trimmed by 5 bases and J by 1 base, 8 bases remained unmatched. CDR3 length equals 16 residues. The germline V gene has CDR1 MDHEN and CDR2 SYDVKM. The CDR3 protein is CASSLLGGGSNQPQHF. In nucleotides, the CDR3 is TGTGCCAGCAGTCTACTAGGGGGCGGAAGCAATCAGCCCCAGCATTTT.

J is TRBJ2-7 and V is TRBV6-2 or TRBV6-3, with 11 bases lining up with TRBD1. The ends lost 5 bases at V and 5 bases at J; junction bases unmatched: 5. The CDR3 has 14 residues. Per the germline V gene, CDR1 is MNHEY and CDR2 is SVGEGT. The CDR3 DNA reads as TGTGCCAGCAGTGAGGGACAGGGGGTCGACGAGCAGTACTTC. Its translation: CASSEGQGVDEQYF.

V and J are TRBV5-1 and TRBJ2-7, with TRBD1 matching 7 bases. The CDR3 sequence is 13 residues long. The trim removed 4 bases at V and 3 bases at J, leaving 4 bases unmatched. Per germline, CDR1 SGHRS and CDR2 YFSETQ. For the CDR3, the DNA is TGCGCCAGCAGCCAGGGGGTTAACTACGAGCAGTACTTC. Protein product: CASSQGVNYEQYF.

The rearrangement links TRBV23-1 to TRBJ1-2; D is possibly TRBD1 (6 bases). TRBV23-1 is marked as an open reading frame, function uncertain. This CDR3 region has 13 residues. Between the trimmed V and J ends, which lost 3 bases and 5 bases, there was a span of 10 bases. Here the CDR3 reads CASSHPGEYGYTF. In nucleotides, the CDR3 is TGCGCCAGCAGTCATCCAGGGGAGTATGGCTACACCTTC.

The chain carries TRBV9 and TRBJ1-4; TRBD1 agrees at 8 bases. This CDR3 is 15 amino acids long. Germline V gene sequence: CDR1 SGDLS, CDR2 YYNGEE. Trimming removed 4 bases from V and 6 bases from J; junction bases left unmatched: 8. The CDR3 DNA sequence: TGTGCCAGCAGCACAAGGACAGGGCCAGATGAAAAACTGTTTTTT. Amino acids: CASSTRTGPDEKLFF.

V gene TRBV6-2 or TRBV6-3 combines with J gene TRBJ1-5, with D possibly TRBD1 on 6 matching bases. Germline values: CDR1 MNHEY, CDR2 SVGEGT. Trimming took 5 bases from V and 0 from J, leaving 11 bases between them. This CDR3 spans 15 amino acids. CDR3 in DNA: TGTGCCAGCAGTAAAGACAGGTATAGCAATCAGCCCCAGCATTTT. It is translated as CASSKDRYSNQPQHF.